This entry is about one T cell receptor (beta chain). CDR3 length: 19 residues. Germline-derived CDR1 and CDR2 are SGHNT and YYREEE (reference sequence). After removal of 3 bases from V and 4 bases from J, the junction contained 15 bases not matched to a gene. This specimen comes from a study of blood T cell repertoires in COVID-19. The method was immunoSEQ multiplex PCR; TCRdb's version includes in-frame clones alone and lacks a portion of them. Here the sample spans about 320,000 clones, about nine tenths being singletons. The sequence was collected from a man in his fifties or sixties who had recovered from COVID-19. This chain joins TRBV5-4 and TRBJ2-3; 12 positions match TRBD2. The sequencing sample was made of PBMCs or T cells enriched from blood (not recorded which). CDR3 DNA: TGTGCCAGCAGCTCGCCTTCCCCGACTAGCGGGAGCAGGCCAGATACGCAGTATTTT. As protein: CASSSPSPTSGSRPDTQYF.